This T cell receptor beta chain was identified in a study of T cells in Graves' hyperthyroidism and ophthalmopathy. As for the study in general: Peripheral blood samples were taken at initial diagnosis, prior to any treatment.

A remark on this clonotype: Its antigen is unknown.

Diagnosis relied on clinical symptoms, serum thyroxine and TRAb, thyroid ultrasound and orbital computed tomography. PBMCs came from less than 11 ml fresh peripheral blood. Points from the study as a whole: Also found in blood were most expanded thyroid clonotypes above 0.001.

Researchers amplified the TCR beta CDR3 regions from RNA transcripts. Carried out on the TCR CDR3, a first-round RT-PCR used the HTBI primer set. TCRdb re-called the multiplex PCR reads with MiXCR, one entry per CDR3 protein. The sample shows some 720,000 distinct CDR3 sequences, about 15% of them seen only once. V lost 0 bases and J lost 7; bases outside the gene matches: 9. The V gene's germline CDR1 is SGHNT and CDR2 YYREEE (reference sequence). CDR3 length equals 15 residues. The clonotype originates from a man aged 18 to 29 with Graves' hyperthyroidism. The sample was blood. This chain joins TRBV5-4 and TRBJ2-7; 8 nucleotides align to TRBD2. In DNA form, the CDR3 reads TGTGCCAGCAGCTTGGATCAGGGACTAGGGGGAGAGCAGTACTTC. Protein: CASSLDQGLGGEQYF.